This T cell receptor (beta chain) was retrieved from a study of molecular identifiers for immune sequencing clone quantification. The V segment lost 8 bases and the J segment 4 bases; nucleotides outside the gene matches: 9. The CDR3 is 13 amino acids. Per germline, CDR1 GTSNPN and CDR2 SVGIG (reference sequence). Preparation methods for the bulk TCR libraries were those previously described, with listed TCR primers. TCRdb independently ran MiXCR on the PCR reads; one entry per CDR3 protein. Of approximately 590,000 distinct CDR3 sequences detected, about 25% appear once; the ten largest clones hold about 0.78%. The study, taken as a whole, reports: For effector cells, clones above 20 RNA copies held over 98% of molecules; for naive cells, under 1%. Identical TCR molecules that share a barcode could lead to an underestimation of highly expanded clone sizes.

Researchers sorted naive CD8 T cells as cells that were CD8+CD4-CCR7+CD45RA+. Details on this clonotype: Its antigen is not known.

This receptor was identified in a human donor in good health. Some libraries in this study had Jurkat cell RNA spiked in. The specimen sequenced was naive CD8+ T cells from blood, with Jurkat cell RNA spiked in. Subset here: FACS-sorted CD8+CD4-CCR7+CD45RA+ naive T cells. J is TRBJ1-1 and V is TRBV30, with 8 bases fitting TRBD1. CDR3 sequence reads: CAGGQGGSTEAFF. The CDR3 bases are TGTGCCGGCGGACAGGGCGGAAGCACTGAAGCTTTCTTT.